This T cell receptor (beta chain) was observed in a study of graft-versus-host responses after intestinal transplantation. Study-level information: Every transplant recipient was induced with anti-thymocyte globulin, then maintained on tacrolimus and steroids for about 3 years. General study findings and limits: Some patients had graft-donor T cell macrochimerism, and their allografts showed high graft-versus-host to host-versus-graft clonal ratios. Early after transplant, HvG declines were associated with peak levels of circulating GvH clones. Some GvH clones appeared in ileal mucosa or blood before recipient bone marrow.

Produced via immunoSEQ multiplex PCR; TCRdb's table is partial and in-frame only. The table records about 12,000 clones, around 82% of them present only once. Germline CDR1 SQVTM, CDR2 ANQGSEA. CDR3 size: 14 residues. V was pared by 4 bases and J by 1 base, with 5 bases of the junction left unmatched. As concerns this clone: The antigen remains unidentified.

The rearrangement links TRBV29-1 to TRBJ2-7; 9 bases map to TRBD2. The source material was PBMCs, sampled around 130 days after transplant. The sequence came from a human patient who received an intestinal transplant, so some T cells may come from the graft donor. CDR3 in DNA: TGCAGCGTTGCCTCTAGCGGGGTGTCCTACGAGCAGTACTTC. Protein: CSVASSGVSYEQYF.